This TCR beta chain was identified in a study of blood T cell repertoires in COVID-19 (dated by TCRdb to 2019 to 2021). For the study in its entirety: The collaborator samples originated in the United States, Italy and Spain and spanned the acute and convalescent phases of COVID-19. The prospective study material was composed of cDNA or gDNA derived from T cells, B-cell-depleted T cells, or PBMCs. Subjects who had been exposed to COVID-19, were actively infected with it, or had recovered from it provided the deeply sampled blood TCRbeta repertoires that made up the dataset. The repertoires were released in a freely available public database meant as a resource for research on the immune response to SARS-CoV-2. Samples came from the ongoing ImmuneRACE study (first 160 participants) plus 1,254 subjects from 6 global collaborators. Nearly every sample came with metadata listing a de-identified subject ID, COVID-19 status, age in years and sex. HLA class I and class II types, where available, came from metadata supplied by the sample provider rather than from assay-based typing. Summary of the overall study and its limitations: The amount of clinical and demographic metadata varied by source and participant and was provided uncurated.

The CDR3, from cysteine to phenylalanine, totals 12 residues. Kept here is only the CDR3 DNA, which spans 36 bases and is read in frame from base 1. According to the germline V gene (reference sequence), CDR1 reads LGHDT and CDR2 reads YNNKEL. TCRbeta CDR3 regions were amplified from genomic DNA by means of the immunoSEQ Assay, a bias-controlled multiplex PCR. The original pipeline was this. Nucleated cell counts per sample were estimated from amplification of reference gene primers within the assay. To quantify the absolute abundance of each unique TCRbeta CDR3 rearrangement, sequence reads were collapsed and filtered. For each sample, productive Simpson clonality was calculated as the square root of Simpson's diversity index across productive rearrangements. Here the immuneACCESS table is served through TCRdb, limited to in-frame sequences with V and J called. Missing clones are a known gap in these copies; in checked studies unresolved V genes cover under half, and the rest lacks a known reason. V and J calls and clone size come straight from that table; D and trimming were deduced from the DNA. Recorded for this sample are a few hundred thousand clones; 80% to 85% of them occurred a single time. The top ten clones comprise 3.4% of the sample.

Participants in the prospective study were enrolled through a virtual design, were aged roughly 18 to 90 years, and lived in under 25 United States geographic areas. In the prospective study, participants were assigned to cohorts based on the clinical history participants reported in a screening survey and a study questionnaire. Recovered participants in ImmuneRACE Cohort 3 were defined as having two consecutive negative NP/OP PCR tests, clearance from a healthcare professional, or resolution of symptoms. Mobile phlebotomists in the prospective study collected whole blood, serum and a nasopharyngeal or oropharyngeal swab from every participant. Over an approximately 2-month period, participants in the prospective study had the option of providing additional blood draws and questionnaires. Before DNA extraction, prospective study blood samples were shipped either frozen or at room temperature. For this clone: No antigen is known for it. Per-nucleotide qualities are absent, and no much larger clonotype sits a single base away.

The rearranged segments are TRBV3-1 (or the pseudogene TRBV3-2) and TRBJ2-5; matching of 6 bases hints at TRBD2 as the D gene. The DNA matches TRBJ2-7 better at its end, which makes the J call doubtful. This TCR derives from a man in his fifties or sixties who had recovered from COVID-19. Material for sequencing was PBMCs or T cells enriched from blood (not recorded which). Here the CDR3 is given as CASSQGGYEQYF. The DNA is TGTGCCAGCAGCCAGGGGGGATACGAGCAGTACTTC.